The sequence of this T cell receptor (beta chain) was determined in a study of T cell responses to AZD1222 COVID-19 vaccine. Some clones are missing from TCRdb's copy, which holds only in-frame ones; the method was immunoSEQ multiplex PCR. The top ten hold around 0.66% of the sample, which has under 200,000 clones, about 93% seen once. Germline V gene data show CDR1 as GTSNPN and CDR2 as SVGIG (reference sequence). The CDR3 spans 13 residues. Trimming removed 0 bases from V and 1 base from J, with 6 bases in between. The sequence came from an adult in good health. The sequenced sample was peripheral blood, obtained on day 0 of AZD1222 vaccination. The chain joins TRBV30 to TRBJ2-5; D possibly corresponds to TRBD1 (6 bases). The CDR3 bases are TGTGCCTGGAGTGTGGGGGCCCAAGAGACCCAGTACTTC. Its protein is CAWSVGAQETQYF.